This T cell receptor beta chain stems from a study of blood T cell repertoires in COVID-19. V was pared by 0 bases and J by 2 bases, with 2 bases of the junction left unmatched. Germline V gene data show CDR1 as SGHRS and CDR2 as YFSETQ. The CDR3 spans 16 residues. TCRdb keeps only in-frame clones here, not all; method: immunoSEQ multiplex PCR. This sample yields 100,000 or so clones, of which 81% are seen a single time; 9.4% belongs to the top ten. There are a few counts of this clone. The material sequenced was peripheral blood. The J gene is TRBJ2-3, the V gene TRBV5-1; 11 bases line up with TRBD2. The source is a woman in her 70s with acute or convalescent COVID-19. The CDR3 sequence is CASSLGLAGNTDTQYF. The CDR3 bases are TGCGCCAGCAGCTTGGGACTAGCGGGAAACACAGATACGCAGTATTTT.